This T cell receptor (beta chain) is drawn from a study of T cells in localized non-small cell lung cancer. This clone has only one observation. Its cognate antigen is unknown. Profiling relied on immunoSEQ multiplex PCR, and the TCRdb table lists in-frame clones only, not all of them. Here the sample spans about 39,000 clones, more than 75% being singletons. Study-wide results and caveats: Researchers found a median approximately 55 of the top 100 tumor clones in adjacent lung. Sequencing was limited to one tumor region, leaving the possibility of heterogeneity open. Those with higher blood T cell density had longer overall survival. Compared with tumor, uninvolved adjacent lung displayed greater T cell clonality, ranking highest overall.

This sample comprised PBMCs, obtained before any cancer treatment. The sequence was obtained from a woman between 35 and 75 years old with stage II squamous cell lung carcinoma.

The CDR3: CASSLGEGPGVGTEAFF. CDR3 bases: TGTGCCAGCAGCTTAGGGGAGGGACCGGGAGTTGGTACTGAAGCTTTCTTT. The chain recombines TRBV7-9 with TRBJ1-1; maybe TRBD1 (5 bases). The V and J ends lost 1 base and 5 bases respectively, with 20 bases between them. Per germline, CDR1 SEHNR and CDR2 FQNEAQ (reference sequence). This CDR3 has 17 amino acids.